This T cell receptor beta chain was sequenced in a study of OX40 agonist ivuxolimab in advanced cancers. Study-wide context: A mean age of around 66 years, range roughly 23 to 85, was recorded, and 70% to 85% were male.

Details on this clone: Its specificity is not known.

Overall study results and limits: CD8+ T cells were the subset that, on average, had more expanded clones than CD4+. By week 6 at 0.1 to 3.0 mg/kg, blood CD4+ and CD8+ T cells had expanded clonally.

V shed 4 bases and J shed 4 bases, with 13 bases lying between them. CDR1 and CDR2 from the germline V gene are SGHTA and FQGNSA. This CDR3 contains 14 residues. The protocol was immunoSEQ multiplex PCR, while the TCRdb copy is restricted to in-frame clones and leaves out a portion. The sample contains over 60,000 clones, over 75% of which appear only once. This clonotype originated in an adult with an advanced solid tumor such as melanoma, head and neck, liver or kidney cancer. The chain combines TRBV7-2 with TRBJ1-1; no clear D. Sequenced material: CD4+ or CD8+ T cells sorted from blood, taken in a trial of the OX40 agonist ivuxolimab. For the CDR3, the DNA is TGTGCCAGCAGCTCCTGGACGGAGGGCACTGAAGCTTTCTTT. This codes for CASSSWTEGTEAFF.